Listed below are T cell receptor beta chains from one sample, sequenced in a study of T cells in localized non-small cell lung cancer. Sequenced by immunoSEQ multiplex PCR; TCRdb stores in-frame clones only, minus some. The sample shows about 47,000 clones, about 85% of them seen only once. The input for sequencing was PBMCs, taken before any cancer treatment. The receptors were gathered from a man aged 35-69 years with stage II lung adenocarcinoma. The CDR3 runs from the conserved cysteine through the conserved F or W. The D gene is left open where the match is weak. Not all rows give a size; the values are once, few, many and, for expanded clones, a class.

D: -; V: TRBV6-1; J: TRBJ2-2; size: -; DNA: TGTGCCAGCACTCTGACAAAGAATACCGGGGAGCTGTTTTTT; CDR3: CASTLTKNTGELFF
D: -; V: TRBV6-5; J: TRBJ1-2; size: -; DNA: TGTGCCAGCACTACTGTAAGGGGGACTAACTATGGCTACACCTTC; CDR3: CASTTVRGTNYGYTF
D: -; V: TRBV2; J: TRBJ2-1; size: -; DNA: TGTGCCAGCAGTTCTTACAATGAGCAGTTCTTC; CDR3: CASSSYNEQFF
D: TRBD2; V: TRBV5-5; J: TRBJ2-7; size: -; DNA: TGTGCCAGCAGCTCCCGCGGGACTAGAGGCGCCGAGCAGTACTTC; CDR3: CASSSRGTRGAEQYF
D: -; V: TRBV6-1; J: TRBJ1-1; size: -; DNA: TGTGCCAGCAGTGAAGCGCCCGGGGAGGCCACTGAAGCTTTCTTT; CDR3: CASSEAPGEATEAFF
D: -; V: TRBV5-6; J: TRBJ2-2; size: -; DNA: TGTGCCAGCAGCTTAAATACCGGGGAGCTGTTTTTT; CDR3: CASSLNTGELFF
D: TRBD1; V: TRBV4-1; J: TRBJ2-1; size: -; DNA: TGCGCCAGCAGCCAAGGCCCGGTACAGGGGCCTTACAATGAGCAGTTCTTC; CDR3: CASSQGPVQGPYNEQFF
D: -; V: TRBV5-8; J: TRBJ1-3; size: -; DNA: TGTGCCAGCAGACTGCCTGTGAGAAACACCATATATTTT; CDR3: CASRLPVRNTIYF
D: -; V: TRBV7-2; J: TRBJ1-5; size: -; DNA: TGTGCCAGCAGCTTGAGATTGGGGGAGGGTCAGCCCCAGCATTTT; CDR3: CASSLRLGEGQPQHF
D: TRBD1; V: TRBV30; J: TRBJ2-3; size: -; DNA: TGTGCCTGGCAAGGACAGGGGGTAAGGACAGATACGCAGTATTTT; CDR3: CAWQGQGVRTDTQYF
D: -; V: TRBV7-2; J: TRBJ1-2; size: -; DNA: TGTGCCAGCAGCTTAGTAACGTCCTCGGGGACAAACTATGGCTACACCTTC; CDR3: CASSLVTSSGTNYGYTF
D: -; V: TRBV14; J: TRBJ1-1; size: -; DNA: TGTGCCAGCAGCCAAGTGAGGTACGGGAACACTGAAGCTTTCTTT; CDR3: CASSQVRYGNTEAFF
D: -; V: TRBV30; J: TRBJ1-3; size: -; DNA: TGTGCCTGGAGTCGCCTTATCGGAAACACCATATATTTT; CDR3: CAWSRLIGNTIYF
D: TRBD2; V: TRBV7-9; J: TRBJ2-1; size: -; DNA: TGTGCCAGCAGCTTCGGACTAGCGGGGGTGACCTTGAACAATGAGCAGTTCTTC; CDR3: CASSFGLAGVTLNNEQFF
D: -; V: TRBV25-1; J: TRBJ1-3; size: once; DNA: TGTGCCAGCAGTGAATATAGGGATGGAAACACCATATATTTT; CDR3: CASSEYRDGNTIYF
D: -; V: TRBV12-5; J: TRBJ2-7; size: -; DNA: TGTGCTAGTGGTTTGGTCAACTACGAGCAGTACTTC; CDR3: CASGLVNYEQYF
D: -; V: TRBV6-1; J: TRBJ1-3; size: -; DNA: TGTGCCATCAGTGAGTCTGCTGAGACCGTTAGGGACACCATATATTTT; CDR3: CAISESAETVRDTIYF
D: -; V: TRBV6-5; J: TRBJ2-1; size: -; DNA: TGTGCCAGCAGTTACGGAGGGGACCTCCTTTACAATGAGCAGTTCTTC; CDR3: CASSYGGDLLYNEQFF
D: TRBD1; V: TRBV5-1; J: TRBJ2-1; size: -; DNA: TGCGCCAGCAGCTTACAGGGGCCTTCCTACAATGAGCAGTTCTTC; CDR3: CASSLQGPSYNEQFF
D: -; V: TRBV19; J: TRBJ1-1; size: -; DNA: TGTGCCAGTAGTATTGAAGGGACACAAGGCCGTTCAGCTTTCTTT; CDR3: CASSIEGTQGRSAFF
D: TRBD1; V: TRBV2; J: TRBJ2-3; size: -; DNA: TGTGCCAGCAGTGATATTAGGACAGGCGTCACAGATACGCAGTATTTT; CDR3: CASSDIRTGVTDTQYF
D: -; V: TRBV6-1; J: TRBJ1-6; size: -; DNA: TGTGCCAGCAGTCGTACAGGGAGGGATTCACCCCTCCACTTT; CDR3: CASSRTGRDSPLHF
D: -; V: TRBV5-4; J: TRBJ1-1; size: few; DNA: TGTGCCAGCAGCTTGGGGGACACTGAAGCTTTCTTT; CDR3: CASSLGDTEAFF
D: TRBD1; V: TRBV2; J: TRBJ1-6; size: -; DNA: TGTGCCAGCATTGCCGGACAGGGTTATTCACCCCTCCACTTT; CDR3: CASIAGQGYSPLHF
D: TRBD2; V: TRBV6-1; J: TRBJ2-1; size: few; DNA: TGTGCCAGCGGGAGCGGGGGTCATTACAATGAGCAGTTCTTC; CDR3: CASGSGGHYNEQFF
D: -; V: TRBV19; J: TRBJ1-1; size: -; DNA: TGTGCCAGCACTACCCGGGCCGACACTGAAGCTTTCTTT; CDR3: CASTTRADTEAFF
D: -; V: TRBV2; J: TRBJ2-5; size: few; DNA: TGTGCCAGCAATTTGGACGAGACCCAGTACTTC; CDR3: CASNLDETQYF
D: -; V: TRBV5-6; J: TRBJ2-1; size: -; DNA: TGTGCCAGCAGCTTTTTATCGGGGAATGAGCAGTTCTTC; CDR3: CASSFLSGNEQFF
D: TRBD1; V: TRBV5-1; J: TRBJ2-3; size: -; DNA: TGCGCCAGCAGCTTGGCCCGAGGGACAGGGGTAGATACGCAGTATTTT; CDR3: CASSLARGTGVDTQYF
D: -; V: TRBV5-1; J: TRBJ1-3; size: -; DNA: TGCGCCAGCAGCTTGTCAGGGACTGGAAACACCATATATTTT; CDR3: CASSLSGTGNTIYF
D: -; V: TRBV6-1; J: TRBJ1-1; size: -; DNA: TGTGCCAGCAGTGTAAAGGGAGGTGGAACTGAAGCTTTCTTT; CDR3: CASSVKGGGTEAFF
D: -; V: TRBV7-9; J: TRBJ1-2; size: -; DNA: TGTGCCGGAGACCAGGGGTTCTATGGCTACACCTTC; CDR3: CAGDQGFYGYTF
D: TRBD1; V: TRBV2; J: TRBJ1-5; size: medium-sized; DNA: TGTGCCAGCAGTACAGGGGATCAGCCCCAGCATTTT; CDR3: CASSTGDQPQHF
D: -; V: TRBV5-5; J: TRBJ2-3; size: -; DNA: TGTGCCAGCAGCTTGGGACCTCCAGATACGCAGTATTTT; CDR3: CASSLGPPDTQYF
D: TRBD2; V: TRBV10-1; J: TRBJ2-1; size: -; DNA: TGCGCCACGGGACTAGCGGGGGGAATCGGGCAGTTCTTC; CDR3: CATGLAGGIGQFF
D: -; V: TRBV5-4; J: TRBJ1-1; size: -; DNA: TGTGCCAGCAGCTTGGAAAGGAGGGCACGCACTGAAGCTTTCTTT; CDR3: CASSLERRARTEAFF
D: -; V: TRBV10-3; J: TRBJ1-4; size: -; DNA: TGTGCCATCAGTGGGTCCGAGGACGGCTCTAATGAAAAACTGTTTTTT; CDR3: CAISGSEDGSNEKLFF
D: -; V: TRBV5-1; J: TRBJ1-4; size: once; DNA: TGCGCCAGCAGCTTGGGGGGAGCGGGAACTAATGAAAAACTGTTTTTT; CDR3: CASSLGGAGTNEKLFF
D: -; V: TRBV28; J: TRBJ1-6; size: -; DNA: TGTGCCAGCAGTTCCCCGGCACATGATTCACCCCTCCACTTT; CDR3: CASSSPAHDSPLHF
D: TRBD1; V: TRBV19; J: TRBJ1-5; size: -; DNA: TGTGCCAGTCAGGACAGGGCCTTCGGGTTGGGAAGCAATCAGCCCCAGCATTTT; CDR3: CASQDRAFGLGSNQPQHF
D: -; V: TRBV21-1; J: TRBJ1-1; size: -; DNA: TGTGCCAGCAGCAAACGGGAAGACAGGGGCACCACTGAAGCTTTCTTT; CDR3: CASSKREDRGTTEAFF
D: -; V: TRBV9; J: TRBJ1-3; size: few; DNA: TGTGCCAGCAGCGTGGAACCCGGGGCGGGGGGAAACACCATATATTTT; CDR3: CASSVEPGAGGNTIYF
D: TRBD1; V: TRBV9; J: TRBJ2-3; size: -; DNA: TGTGCCAGCAGCGATACGTTCCGGACAGGGGCTAGCACAGATACGCAGTATTTT; CDR3: CASSDTFRTGASTDTQYF
D: -; V: TRBV2; J: TRBJ1-3; size: -; DNA: TGTGCCAGCAGTATAGACAGCGTTGGGCCTGGAAACACCATATATTTT; CDR3: CASSIDSVGPGNTIYF
D: TRBD2; V: TRBV6-1; J: TRBJ2-7; size: -; DNA: TGTGCCAGCAGTGATGTAGCGGGGGACTCCTACGAGCAGTACTTC; CDR3: CASSDVAGDSYEQYF
D: -; V: TRBV29-1; J: TRBJ1-5; size: -; DNA: TGCAGCGTTGAAGATCGCGGACAGCCCATCCATCCCAATCAGCCCCAGCATTTT; CDR3: CSVEDRGQPIHPNQPQHF
D: TRBD2; V: TRBV4-2; J: TRBJ2-3; size: -; DNA: TGTGCCAGCAGCCAACAAGCGGGGGGGGGCAACACAGATACGCAGTATTTT; CDR3: CASSQQAGGGNTDTQYF
D: -; V: TRBV4-2; J: TRBJ1-2; size: medium-sized; DNA: TGTGCCAGCAGCCAAGGGGCGACCGCAAACTATGGCTACACCTTC; CDR3: CASSQGATANYGYTF
D: TRBD2; V: TRBV7-9; J: TRBJ2-1; size: few; DNA: TGTGCCAGCAGCTTGGCGGGGGGACTCTCCTACAATGAGCAGTTCTTC; CDR3: CASSLAGGLSYNEQFF
D: TRBD2; V: TRBV5-1; J: TRBJ2-5; size: few; DNA: TGCGCCAGCAGCTTCGAGCGGGGGGACCGCGGGGAGACCCAGTACTTC; CDR3: CASSFERGDRGETQYF
D: -; V: TRBV7-3; J: TRBJ1-2; size: -; DNA: TGTGCCAGCAGCTCCCATGGCTACACCTTC; CDR3: CASSSHGYTF
D: -; V: TRBV5-1; J: TRBJ1-4; size: -; DNA: TGCGCCAGCAGCCGTGCGGGGGGCGGAACTAATGAAAAACTGTTTTTT; CDR3: CASSRAGGGTNEKLFF
D: TRBD1; V: TRBV29-1; J: TRBJ1-2; size: -; DNA: TGCAGCGTTAAGGGACAGCTTTACGACACCTTC; CDR3: CSVKGQLYDTF
D: -; V: TRBV5-1; J: TRBJ2-7; size: -; DNA: TGCGCCAGCAGCTTGGATGGCAGCTCCTACGAGCAGTACTTC; CDR3: CASSLDGSSYEQYF
D: -; V: TRBV5-4; J: TRBJ1-6; size: -; DNA: TGTGCCAGCAGCTATGGGGGGCGTTCACCCCTCCACTTT; CDR3: CASSYGGRSPLHF